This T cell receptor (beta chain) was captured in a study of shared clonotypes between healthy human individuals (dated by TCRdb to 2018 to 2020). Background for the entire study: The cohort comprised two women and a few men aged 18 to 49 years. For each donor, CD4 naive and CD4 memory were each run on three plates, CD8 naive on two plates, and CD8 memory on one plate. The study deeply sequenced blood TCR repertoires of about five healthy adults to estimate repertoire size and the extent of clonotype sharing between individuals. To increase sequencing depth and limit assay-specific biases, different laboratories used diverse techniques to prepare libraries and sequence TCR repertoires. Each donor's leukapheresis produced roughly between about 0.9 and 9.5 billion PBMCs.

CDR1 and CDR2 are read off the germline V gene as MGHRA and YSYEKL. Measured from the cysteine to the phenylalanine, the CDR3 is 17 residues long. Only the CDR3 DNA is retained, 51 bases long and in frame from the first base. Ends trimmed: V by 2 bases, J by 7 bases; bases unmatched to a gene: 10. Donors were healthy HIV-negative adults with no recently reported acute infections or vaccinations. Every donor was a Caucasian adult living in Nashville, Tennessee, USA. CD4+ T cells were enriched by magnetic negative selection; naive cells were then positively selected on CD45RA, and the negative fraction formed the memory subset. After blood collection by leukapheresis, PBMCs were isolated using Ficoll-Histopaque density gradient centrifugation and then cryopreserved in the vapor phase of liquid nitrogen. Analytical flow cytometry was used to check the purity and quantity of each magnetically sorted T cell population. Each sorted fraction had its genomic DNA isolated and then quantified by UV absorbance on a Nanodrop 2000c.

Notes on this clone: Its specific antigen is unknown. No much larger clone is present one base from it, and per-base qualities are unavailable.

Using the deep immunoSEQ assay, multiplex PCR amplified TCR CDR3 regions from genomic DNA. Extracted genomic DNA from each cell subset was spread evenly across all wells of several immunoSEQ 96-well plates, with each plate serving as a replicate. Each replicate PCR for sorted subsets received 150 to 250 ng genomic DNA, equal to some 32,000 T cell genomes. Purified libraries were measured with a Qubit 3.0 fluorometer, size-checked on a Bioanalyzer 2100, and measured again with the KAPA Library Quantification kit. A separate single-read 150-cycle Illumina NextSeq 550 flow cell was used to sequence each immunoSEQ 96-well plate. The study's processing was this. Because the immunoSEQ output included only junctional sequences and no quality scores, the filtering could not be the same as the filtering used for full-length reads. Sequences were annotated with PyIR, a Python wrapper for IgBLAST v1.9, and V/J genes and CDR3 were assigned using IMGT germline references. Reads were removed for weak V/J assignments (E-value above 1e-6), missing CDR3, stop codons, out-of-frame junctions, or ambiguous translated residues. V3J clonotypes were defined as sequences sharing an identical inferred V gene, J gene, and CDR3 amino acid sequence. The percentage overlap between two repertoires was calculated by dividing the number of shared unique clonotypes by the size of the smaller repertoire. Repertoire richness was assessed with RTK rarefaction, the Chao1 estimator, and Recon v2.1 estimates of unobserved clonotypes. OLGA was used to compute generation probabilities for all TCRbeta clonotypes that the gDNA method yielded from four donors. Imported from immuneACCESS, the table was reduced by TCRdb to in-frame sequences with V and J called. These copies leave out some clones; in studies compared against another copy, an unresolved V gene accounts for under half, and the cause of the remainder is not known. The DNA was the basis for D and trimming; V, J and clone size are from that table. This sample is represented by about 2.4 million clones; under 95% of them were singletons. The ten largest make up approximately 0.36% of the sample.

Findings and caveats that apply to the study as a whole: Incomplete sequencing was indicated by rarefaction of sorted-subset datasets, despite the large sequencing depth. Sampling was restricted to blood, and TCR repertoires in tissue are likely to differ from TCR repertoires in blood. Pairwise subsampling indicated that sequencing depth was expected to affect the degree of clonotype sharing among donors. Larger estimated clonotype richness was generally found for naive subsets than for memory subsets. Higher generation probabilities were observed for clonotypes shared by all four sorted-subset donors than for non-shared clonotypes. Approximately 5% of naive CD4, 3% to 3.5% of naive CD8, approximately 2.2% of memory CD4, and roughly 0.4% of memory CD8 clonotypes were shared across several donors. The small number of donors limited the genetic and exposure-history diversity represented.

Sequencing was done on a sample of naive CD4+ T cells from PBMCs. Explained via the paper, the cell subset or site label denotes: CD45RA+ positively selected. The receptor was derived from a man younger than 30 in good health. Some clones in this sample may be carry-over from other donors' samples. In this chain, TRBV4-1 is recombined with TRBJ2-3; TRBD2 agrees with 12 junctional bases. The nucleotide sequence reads TGCGCCAGCAGCCAAATACTGGGACTAGCGGGTCCGAATACGCAGTATTTT. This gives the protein CASSQILGLAGPNTQYF.